These T cell receptor beta chains were read from a single sample in a study of T cell responses to AZD1222 COVID-19 vaccine. TCRdb's table, derived via immunoSEQ multiplex PCR, lists solely in-frame clones and lacks some. The sample carries roughly 200,000 clones, 80% to 90% recorded once. The sequences come from peripheral blood, collected on day 0 of AZD1222 vaccination. The receptors here all came from an adult in good health. Both conserved end residues are part of each CDR3. D genes are given only for firm matches. A row's size may be missing; if present it is once, few, many or a size class.

>TRBJ2-3|TRBV18|once|TRBD1
CASSQRTGGDTDTQYF
TGTGCCAGCTCACAACGGACAGGGGGCGACACAGATACGCAGTATTTT
>TRBJ1-5|TRBV30|.|TRBD1
CAWAQGDQPQHF
TGTGCCTGGGCACAGGGGGATCAGCCCCAGCATTTT
>TRBJ1-4|TRBV20-1|.|.
CSARSAGKLFF
TGCAGTGCGAGATCAGCCGGGAAACTGTTTTTT
>TRBJ1-5|TRBV7-8|.|TRBD1
CASSLGGQGSTNQPQHF
TGTGCCAGCAGCTTGGGGGGACAGGGAAGTACGAATCAGCCCCAGCATTTT
>TRBJ1-2|TRBV19|once|TRBD1
CASRRTGNGYTF
TGTGCCAGTAGGAGGACAGGGAATGGCTACACCTTC
>TRBJ1-4|TRBV12-3/TRBV12-4|.|.
CASSSQENEKLFF
TGTGCCAGCAGTTCACAGGAGAATGAAAAACTGTTTTTT
>TRBJ2-1|TRBV10-1|.|TRBD1
CASSGGQVAYNEQFF
TGCGCCAGCAGTGGGGGACAGGTCGCCTACAATGAGCAGTTCTTC
>TRBJ2-1|TRBV15|.|TRBD2
CATSREGGGGYNEQFF
TGTGCCACCAGCAGAGAGGGCGGGGGAGGGTACAATGAGCAGTTCTTC
>TRBJ1-1|TRBV5-1|few|TRBD1
CASSFRGVNTEAFF
TGCGCCAGCAGCTTCAGGGGGGTGAACACTGAAGCTTTCTTT
>TRBJ1-5|TRBV2|.|.
CASSGGQSNQPQHF
TGTGCCAGCAGTGGGGGTCAGAGCAATCAGCCCCAGCATTTT
>TRBJ1-5|TRBV5-6|.|.
CASSLRGGFQPQHF
TGTGCCAGCAGCTTGCGAGGGGGATTTCAGCCCCAGCATTTT
>TRBJ2-7|TRBV11-2|few|.
CASSFTTVFWDF
TGTGCCAGCAGCTTTACGACCGTCTTTTGGGACTTC
>TRBJ2-1|TRBV7-3|medium-sized|TRBD2
CASSPGVLIGAGGLHNEQFF
TGTGCCAGCAGCCCGGGAGTCTTAATAGGGGCGGGGGGGCTCCACAATGAGCAGTTCTTC
>TRBJ1-5|TRBV19|.|TRBD1
CASSIEKDRGPPQHF
TGTGCCAGTAGTATAGAAAAGGACAGGGGGCCTCCCCAGCATTTT
>TRBJ1-4|TRBV7-2|.|.
CASSLPNEKLFF
TGTGCCAGCAGCTTGCCTAATGAAAAACTGTTTTTT
>TRBJ2-7|TRBV7-2|.|TRBD1
CASSPGTGHSRKVYEQYF
TGTGCCAGCAGCCCGGGGACAGGTCATAGTCGAAAAGTCTACGAGCAGTACTTC
>TRBJ1-1|TRBV29-1|.|TRBD1
CSVLDRGWTEAFF
TGCAGCGTCTTAGACAGGGGATGGACTGAAGCTTTCTTT
>TRBJ2-6|TRBV10-1|.|.
CASSKSGANVLTF
TGCGCCAGCAGTAAATCTGGGGCCAACGTCCTGACTTTC
>TRBJ1-2|TRBV7-2|once|.
CASSLRRDNYGYTF
TGTGCCAGCAGCTTAAGGAGAGACAACTATGGCTACACCTTC
>TRBJ1-5|TRBV10-1|.|.
CASSPGSLSNQPQHF
TGCGCCAGCAGTCCGGGATCCCTGAGCAATCAGCCCCAGCATTTT
>TRBJ1-1|TRBV12-5|once|TRBD1
CASGPGTDTEAFF
TGTGCTAGTGGCCCGGGGACAGACACTGAAGCTTTCTTT
>TRBJ2-2|TRBV18|.|.
CASSLPGFANTGELFF
TGTGCCAGCTCCTTACCAGGGTTCGCGAACACCGGGGAGCTGTTTTTT
>TRBJ1-4|TRBV18|.|.
CASSPPSGHGEKLFF
TGTGCCAGCTCACCACCATCGGGTCATGGAGAAAAACTGTTTTTT
>TRBJ1-6|TRBV27|.|.
CASSPLGSDNSPLHF
TGTGCCAGCAGTCCACTCGGGTCCGATAATTCACCCCTCCACTTT
>TRBJ1-5|TRBV27|.|.
CASSLSGYQPQHF
TGTGCCAGCAGTTTAAGCGGCTATCAGCCCCAGCATTTT
>TRBJ1-5|TRBV2|.|.
CASSADYSNQPQHF
TGTGCCAGCAGCGCAGATTATAGCAATCAGCCCCAGCATTTT
>TRBJ1-6|TRBV2|.|.
CASGGGDPRLKSPLHF
TGTGCCTCCGGCGGAGGGGATCCCCGTTTAAAGTCACCCCTCCACTTT
>TRBJ2-7|TRBV5-6|once|.
CASSQGLYEQYF
TGTGCCAGCAGCCAGGGGCTGTACGAGCAGTACTTC
>TRBJ2-1|TRBV6-5|few|TRBD1
CASSYEQGEYNEQFF
TGTGCCAGCAGTTACGAACAGGGGGAATACAATGAGCAGTTCTTC
>TRBJ2-1|TRBV28|once|TRBD1
CASSLYRGSNNEQFF
TGTGCCAGCAGTTTGTACAGGGGGAGCAACAATGAGCAGTTCTTC
>TRBJ1-5|TRBV10-1|once|.
CASSAGVGQPQHF
TGCGCCAGCAGTGCAGGGGTCGGTCAGCCCCAGCATTTT
>TRBJ2-7|TRBV6-5|.|.
CASRGRPSSYEQYF
TGTGCCAGCAGGGGTCGGCCGTCCTCCTACGAGCAGTACTTC
>TRBJ2-1|TRBV6-5|.|TRBD2
CASKPGLGNYNEQFF
TGTGCCAGCAAACCGGGACTAGGGAACTACAATGAGCAGTTCTTC
>TRBJ1-3|TRBV3-1/TRBV3-2|.|.
CASSQAAQVPGNTIYF
TGTGCCAGCAGCCAAGCCGCCCAGGTACCTGGAAACACCATATATTTT
>TRBJ2-3|TRBV7-2|.|TRBD2
CASSLASGGALDTQYF
TGTGCCAGCAGCTTAGCTAGCGGGGGGGCCCTGGATACGCAGTATTTT
>TRBJ2-1|TRBV5-1|.|TRBD2
CASSLDSAGGPGEQFF
TGCGCCAGCAGCTTGGACTCTGCGGGGGGGCCGGGTGAGCAGTTCTTC
>TRBJ2-3|TRBV30|once|.
CALGRIKASTDTQYF
TGTGCCTTAGGGCGGATCAAGGCTAGCACAGATACGCAGTATTTT
>TRBJ2-3|TRBV6-2/TRBV6-3|.|.
CASSSFWGSTDTQYF
TGTGCCAGCAGTTCCTTTTGGGGAAGCACAGATACGCAGTATTTT
>TRBJ2-5|TRBV5-1|.|.
CASSPSGGQQETQYF
TGCGCCAGCAGCCCCTCGGGGGGACAGCAAGAGACCCAGTACTTC
>TRBJ1-3|TRBV19|.|.
CASSLLGSGNTIYF
TGTGCCAGTAGTCTCCTTGGCTCTGGAAACACCATATATTTT
>TRBJ2-7|TRBV6-6|.|TRBD2
CASSYSGGNEQYF
TGTGCCAGCAGTTACTCCGGGGGGAACGAGCAGTACTTC
>TRBJ2-2|TRBV11-2|.|.
CASSLFHSGTVTGELFF
TGTGCCAGCAGCTTGTTCCACTCCGGGACCGTCACCGGGGAGCTGTTTTTT